This is a list of T cell receptor beta chains from one sample in a study of OX40 agonist ivuxolimab in advanced cancers. Clones were read by immunoSEQ multiplex PCR, and TCRdb kept only the in-frame ones, dropping some. The data hold tens of thousands of clones, with approximately 85% observed a single time. This material consisted of CD4+ or CD8+ T cells sorted from blood, taken in a trial of the OX40 agonist ivuxolimab. These TCRs come from an adult with an advanced solid tumor such as melanoma, head and neck, liver or kidney cancer. Each CDR3 is given with its conserved first and last residue. Each record gives: D gene, V gene, clone size, CDR3 length, J gene, CDR3 DNA, CDR3 protein. A D gene is named only where the DNA matches it firmly. Some rows mark clone size as missing; the rest say once, few, many or name a class of expanded clone.

d_gene: -
v_gene: TRBV13
abundance: once
len: 13
j_gene: TRBJ1-1
CDR3nt: TGTGCCAGCAGCTTTAACGTGAACACTGAAGCTTTCTTT
CDR3aa: CASSFNVNTEAFF

d_gene: -
v_gene: TRBV7-3
abundance: -
len: 14
j_gene: TRBJ2-7
CDR3nt: TGTGCCAGCAGCTTACGAGGGGGTATCTACGAGCAGTACTTC
CDR3aa: CASSLRGGIYEQYF

d_gene: -
v_gene: TRBV21-1
abundance: medium-sized
len: 14
j_gene: TRBJ1-1
CDR3nt: TGTGCCAGCAGCAAAACGACAAAAAATCATGAAGCTTTCTTT
CDR3aa: CASSKTTKNHEAFF

d_gene: TRBD2
v_gene: TRBV4-1
abundance: once
len: 17
j_gene: TRBJ2-1
CDR3nt: TGCGCCAGCAGCCAAGATCCTAGCGGGAGGTCCTACAATGAGCAGTTCTTC
CDR3aa: CASSQDPSGRSYNEQFF

d_gene: TRBD2
v_gene: TRBV9
abundance: few
len: 17
j_gene: TRBJ2-1
CDR3nt: TGTGCCAGCAGCCCAGTGGGAACTAGCGGGAGTTCCGATGAGCAGTTCTTC
CDR3aa: CASSPVGTSGSSDEQFF

d_gene: -
v_gene: TRBV5-6
abundance: -
len: 15
j_gene: TRBJ2-2
CDR3nt: TGTGCCAGCAGCTTGGGACATCAGAACACCGGGGAGCTGTTTTTT
CDR3aa: CASSLGHQNTGELFF

d_gene: -
v_gene: TRBV6-5
abundance: few
len: 13
j_gene: TRBJ2-1
CDR3nt: TGTGCCAGCAGTGCGGGCCCGCGGGATGAGCAGTTCTTC
CDR3aa: CASSAGPRDEQFF

d_gene: TRBD1
v_gene: TRBV29-1
abundance: -
len: 14
j_gene: TRBJ2-5
CDR3nt: TGCAGCGTGACACAGGGGAGAGTAATGGAGACCCAGTACTTC
CDR3aa: CSVTQGRVMETQYF

d_gene: -
v_gene: TRBV25-1
abundance: -
len: 15
j_gene: TRBJ2-1
CDR3nt: TGTGCCAGCAGTGAATCTGTTAGCTCCTACAATGAGCAGTTCTTC
CDR3aa: CASSESVSSYNEQFF

d_gene: TRBD2
v_gene: TRBV9
abundance: -
len: 17
j_gene: TRBJ2-1
CDR3nt: TGTGCCAGCAGCGCCCGACTAGCGGGAGAGGTGTACAATGAGCAGTTCTTC
CDR3aa: CASSARLAGEVYNEQFF

d_gene: TRBD2
v_gene: TRBV6-4
abundance: -
len: 14
j_gene: TRBJ2-7
CDR3nt: TGTGCCAGCAGTGACAGTAGCGGGAGCTACGAGCAGTACTTC
CDR3aa: CASSDSSGSYEQYF

d_gene: -
v_gene: TRBV6-4
abundance: -
len: 14
j_gene: TRBJ1-1
CDR3nt: TGTGCCAGCAGTGACGGGAGTGGGAACACTGAAGCTTTCTTT
CDR3aa: CASSDGSGNTEAFF

d_gene: -
v_gene: TRBV6-5
abundance: -
len: 15
j_gene: TRBJ1-1
CDR3nt: TGTGCCAGCAGTCCCTTCCCAGGGGTGAACACTGAAGCTTTCTTT
CDR3aa: CASSPFPGVNTEAFF

d_gene: TRBD1
v_gene: TRBV7-9
abundance: -
len: 15
j_gene: TRBJ2-1
CDR3nt: TGTGCCAGTCTCGGCCGGGACAGGGCCTACAATGAGCAGTTCTTC
CDR3aa: CASLGRDRAYNEQFF

d_gene: TRBD2
v_gene: TRBV7-3
abundance: -
len: 15
j_gene: TRBJ2-3
CDR3nt: TGTGCCAGCAGCTTAACGGGAGGGTCTATAGATACGCAGTATTTT
CDR3aa: CASSLTGGSIDTQYF

d_gene: TRBD2
v_gene: TRBV5-1
abundance: -
len: 18
j_gene: TRBJ2-3
CDR3nt: TGCGCCAGCACCTGGACTAGCGGGAGGAGATTAGGCACAGATACGCAGTATTTT
CDR3aa: CASTWTSGRRLGTDTQYF

d_gene: TRBD2
v_gene: TRBV28
abundance: -
len: 15
j_gene: TRBJ2-7
CDR3nt: TGTGCCAGCAGTTATCAGCGGGAGGCGTTCTACGAGCAGTACTTC
CDR3aa: CASSYQREAFYEQYF

d_gene: TRBD2
v_gene: TRBV19
abundance: -
len: 13
j_gene: TRBJ2-1
CDR3nt: TGTGCCAGTACCCCCGGGACTAGTGCTGAGCAGTTCTTC
CDR3aa: CASTPGTSAEQFF

d_gene: -
v_gene: TRBV11-2
abundance: -
len: 12
j_gene: TRBJ2-1
CDR3nt: TGTGCCAGCAGCCTCAACAGGGCTGAGCAGTTCTTC
CDR3aa: CASSLNRAEQFF

d_gene: -
v_gene: TRBV15
abundance: few
len: 13
j_gene: TRBJ1-1
CDR3nt: TGTGCCACCAGCAGAGGTAGGACAGATGAAGCTTTCTTT
CDR3aa: CATSRGRTDEAFF

d_gene: TRBD2
v_gene: TRBV10-3
abundance: -
len: 16
j_gene: TRBJ2-1
CDR3nt: TGTGCCATCAGTGAGAAAAGAACTAGCGTTTACAATGAGCAGTTCTTC
CDR3aa: CAISEKRTSVYNEQFF

d_gene: -
v_gene: TRBV5-4
abundance: once
len: 14
j_gene: TRBJ2-1
CDR3nt: TGTGCCAGCAGCTTTGGAGCGCCATACAATGAGCAGTTCTTC
CDR3aa: CASSFGAPYNEQFF

d_gene: TRBD2
v_gene: TRBV28
abundance: -
len: 14
j_gene: TRBJ2-5
CDR3nt: TGTGCCAGCAAGATAGCCGGGACTAGCGAGACCCAGTACTTC
CDR3aa: CASKIAGTSETQYF

d_gene: -
v_gene: TRBV4-1
abundance: few
len: 14
j_gene: TRBJ1-2
CDR3nt: TGCGCCAGCAGCCAAGGGTGGGGGAGCTATGGCTACACCTTC
CDR3aa: CASSQGWGSYGYTF

d_gene: -
v_gene: TRBV2
abundance: -
len: 17
j_gene: TRBJ2-2
CDR3nt: TGTGCCAGCAGTGAAGATATAGGGGGTCTTGTGGCCGGGGAGCTGTTTTTT
CDR3aa: CASSEDIGGLVAGELFF

d_gene: -
v_gene: TRBV9
abundance: -
len: 13
j_gene: TRBJ2-1
CDR3nt: TGTGCCAGCAGCGGACAAAGGGGTAATGAGCAGTTCTTC
CDR3aa: CASSGQRGNEQFF

d_gene: -
v_gene: TRBV19
abundance: -
len: 14
j_gene: TRBJ1-5
CDR3nt: TGTGCCAGTAGTATTGGGTCCTCCAATCAGCCCCAGCATTTT
CDR3aa: CASSIGSSNQPQHF

d_gene: TRBD2
v_gene: TRBV2
abundance: -
len: 14
j_gene: TRBJ2-1
CDR3nt: TGTGCCAGCAGTACTAGCGGGAGGGCCTATGAGCAGTTCTTC
CDR3aa: CASSTSGRAYEQFF

d_gene: TRBD1
v_gene: TRBV28
abundance: -
len: 16
j_gene: TRBJ1-4
CDR3nt: TGTGCCAGCAGTCCCGGGCAGGGGGCATCTAATGAAAAACTGTTTTTT
CDR3aa: CASSPGQGASNEKLFF

d_gene: -
v_gene: TRBV7-9
abundance: -
len: 14
j_gene: TRBJ2-7
CDR3nt: TGTGCCAGCAGCTCACTAGGACAGTTCTACGAGCAGTACTTC
CDR3aa: CASSSLGQFYEQYF

d_gene: TRBD2
v_gene: TRBV6-5
abundance: -
len: 14
j_gene: TRBJ2-5
CDR3nt: TGTGCCAGCAGTTACTTGGGAGGGGCAGAGACCCAGTACTTC
CDR3aa: CASSYLGGAETQYF

d_gene: TRBD1
v_gene: TRBV7-3
abundance: -
len: 13
j_gene: TRBJ2-1
CDR3nt: TGTGCCAGCAGCGTGACAGGGAACAATGAGCAGTTCTTC
CDR3aa: CASSVTGNNEQFF

d_gene: TRBD2
v_gene: TRBV9
abundance: -
len: 15
j_gene: TRBJ2-7
CDR3nt: TGTGCCAGCAGCGTAGACATTAGCGGGAACTACGAGCAGTACTTC
CDR3aa: CASSVDISGNYEQYF

d_gene: -
v_gene: TRBV6-1
abundance: -
len: 13
j_gene: TRBJ2-7
CDR3nt: TGTGCCAGCAGTGAGAGGCATGACTACGAGCAGTACTTC
CDR3aa: CASSERHDYEQYF

d_gene: TRBD1
v_gene: TRBV28
abundance: -
len: 14
j_gene: TRBJ1-1
CDR3nt: TGTGCCAGCAGTTTTAGGGGGCGAAGGACTGAAGCTTTCTTT
CDR3aa: CASSFRGRRTEAFF

d_gene: TRBD1
v_gene: TRBV13
abundance: -
len: 16
j_gene: TRBJ2-4
CDR3nt: TGTGCCAGCAGCAAAGGGGACAGCTTAGCCAAAAACATTCAGTACTTC
CDR3aa: CASSKGDSLAKNIQYF

d_gene: -
v_gene: TRBV5-1
abundance: few
len: 12
j_gene: TRBJ2-7
CDR3nt: TGCGCCAGCAGCTTAAATCACTACGAGCAGTACTTC
CDR3aa: CASSLNHYEQYF

d_gene: -
v_gene: TRBV4-1
abundance: -
len: 14
j_gene: TRBJ2-7
CDR3nt: TGCGCCAGCAGCCAAATAACGGGGTTGGACGAGCAGTACTTC
CDR3aa: CASSQITGLDEQYF

d_gene: -
v_gene: TRBV29-1
abundance: -
len: 14
j_gene: TRBJ2-2
CDR3nt: TGCAGCGTTCGGGACCCACGGCGGGCCGGGGAGCTGTTTTTT
CDR3aa: CSVRDPRRAGELFF

d_gene: -
v_gene: TRBV20-1
abundance: -
len: 11
j_gene: TRBJ2-2
CDR3nt: TGCAGTGCAGGCCCGGGCGGGGAGCTGTTTTTT
CDR3aa: CSAGPGGELFF

d_gene: TRBD1
v_gene: TRBV6-4
abundance: -
len: 13
j_gene: TRBJ1-1
CDR3nt: TGTGCCAGCAGCCAGGGACAGATCACTGAAGCTTTCTTT
CDR3aa: CASSQGQITEAFF

d_gene: -
v_gene: TRBV6-6
abundance: -
len: 15
j_gene: TRBJ1-2
CDR3nt: TGTGCCAGCAGTTACTCGGGACCGGGCCAGTATGGCTACACCTTC
CDR3aa: CASSYSGPGQYGYTF

d_gene: -
v_gene: TRBV7-3
abundance: once
len: 14
j_gene: TRBJ2-1
CDR3nt: TGTGCCAGCAGCCCGGTGGGGGGAGACAATGAGCAGTTCTTC
CDR3aa: CASSPVGGDNEQFF

d_gene: -
v_gene: TRBV6-5
abundance: -
len: 11
j_gene: TRBJ2-5
CDR3nt: TGTGCCAGCAGTTCCTGGGAGACCCAGTACTTC
CDR3aa: CASSSWETQYF

d_gene: TRBD2
v_gene: TRBV5-6
abundance: once
len: 16
j_gene: TRBJ2-1
CDR3nt: TGTGCCAGCTCCCATCGGGCGGGACTAGCGGCACGAAGGCAGTTCTTC
CDR3aa: CASSHRAGLAARRQFF

d_gene: -
v_gene: TRBV19
abundance: -
len: 13
j_gene: TRBJ1-1
CDR3nt: TGTGCCAGTAGTATTGGGGCAGCCTCCGGGGCTTTCTTT
CDR3aa: CASSIGAASGAFF

d_gene: -
v_gene: TRBV7-9
abundance: once
len: 17
j_gene: TRBJ2-7
CDR3nt: TGTGCCAGCAGCTTGGACAACCCCGGGACTCCCCCTTTCGAGCAGTACTTC
CDR3aa: CASSLDNPGTPPFEQYF

d_gene: TRBD2
v_gene: TRBV30
abundance: -
len: 15
j_gene: TRBJ2-3
CDR3nt: TGTGCCTGGAGTGGGACGGGAGGGGGCACAGATACGCAGTATTTT
CDR3aa: CAWSGTGGGTDTQYF

d_gene: -
v_gene: TRBV6-5
abundance: -
len: 14
j_gene: TRBJ1-3
CDR3nt: TGTGCCAGCAGTTACTTGAGCTCTGGAAACACCATATATTTT
CDR3aa: CASSYLSSGNTIYF

d_gene: -
v_gene: TRBV7-3
abundance: -
len: 13
j_gene: TRBJ2-1
CDR3nt: TGTGCCAGCAGCTTACAGGGAGGAGGTGAGCAGTTCTTC
CDR3aa: CASSLQGGGEQFF

d_gene: TRBD1
v_gene: TRBV12-5
abundance: -
len: 19
j_gene: TRBJ2-3
CDR3nt: TGTGCTAGTGGTTTCCGGGACAGGGGATCAGCGGGGGACACAGATACGCAGTATTTT
CDR3aa: CASGFRDRGSAGDTDTQYF

d_gene: -
v_gene: TRBV7-3
abundance: -
len: 11
j_gene: TRBJ2-7
CDR3nt: TGTTGGGGACACCTAGACTACGAGCAGTACTTC
CDR3aa: CWGHLDYEQYF

d_gene: -
v_gene: TRBV28
abundance: -
len: 11
j_gene: TRBJ2-5
CDR3nt: TGTGCCAGCAGGGTTTTGGGGACCCAGTACTTC
CDR3aa: CASRVLGTQYF

d_gene: TRBD2
v_gene: TRBV7-9
abundance: few
len: 19
j_gene: TRBJ2-1
CDR3nt: TGTGCCAGCACAGCCCCCCGGGTGGGTAGCGGGAGTCGGCACAATGAGCAGTTCTTC
CDR3aa: CASTAPRVGSGSRHNEQFF